The 18 T cell receptor beta chains below all came from one sample that was sequenced in a study of prognosis after radiotherapy for stage I lung cancer. With two-round multiplex PCR, TCR beta CDR3 sequences were amplified from genomic DNA. Round-one PCR had primers specific to each TRBV and TRBJ gene. TCRdb re-called the multiplex PCR reads through MiXCR, storing one row per CDR3 protein. The sample shows around 19,000 distinct CDR3 sequences, roughly half of them seen only once. Here the sequenced sample was PBMCs, taken before or after stereotactic body radiation therapy (not recorded which). Receptors originate from a donor aged 50 or older with non-small cell lung cancer.

This chain uses TRBV19 with TRBJ2-3; D not certain. Per germline, CDR1 LNHDA and CDR2 SQIVND (reference sequence). CDR3 length: 15 residues. V dropped 5 bases and J dropped 2 bases, with 14 bases sitting between them. The CDR3 loop reads CASSPRNTITDTQYF. The CDR3 region has the DNA TGTGCCAGTAGTCCTCGGAACACGATCACAGATACGCAGTATTTT.

This sequence joins TRBV6-2 or TRBV6-3 and TRBJ2-1; TRBD2 might be the D (6 bases). The CDR3 is made up of 15 amino acids. Germline V CDR1 and CDR2: MNHEY, SVGEGT. Trimming removed 5 bases at V and 1 base at J, with 12 bases between. The CDR3 sequence: CASSGGGVSYNEQFF. As DNA, the CDR3 is TGTGCCAGCAGTGGAGGCGGGGTATCCTACAATGAGCAGTTCTTC.

Many counts were recorded for this clonotype. The chain employs TRBV29-1 and TRBJ2-1; tentatively, D is TRBD2 (6 bases). Germline V gene data show CDR1 as SQVTM and CDR2 as ANQGSEA. The CDR3 is 14 amino acids. V was clipped by 3 bases and J by 5 bases, with 14 bases between them. The CDR3 region has the DNA TGCAGCGTTGACGTGCGGGGCCCCCACAATGAGCAGTTCTTC. Amino acid sequence: CSVDVRGPHNEQFF.

The chain uses TRBV6-5 and TRBJ2-3, with 10 bases matching TRBD2. This CDR3 has 17 amino acids. Germline V gives CDR1 MNHEY, CDR2 SVGAGI. V dropped 2 bases and J dropped 2; count of bases not matched to a gene: 7. The CDR3 nucleotides are TGTGCCAGCAGTTACGGAGGGCTAGCGGGGGCCACAGATACGCAGTATTTT. Translation gives CASSYGGLAGATDTQYF.

This clonotype was observed many times. The chain recombines TRBV6-1 with TRBJ2-7; D might be TRBD1 (6 bases). Trimming pared 8 bases from V and 3 bases from J, leaving 23 bases between. Germline values: CDR1 MNHNS, CDR2 SASEGT. This CDR3 has 16 residues. DNA of the CDR3: TGTGCCAGCTCTCGTCCCGGGACACGTCTTGACTACGAGCAGTACTTC. Its protein product is CASSRPGTRLDYEQYF.

This clonotype was picked up many times. The V gene is TRBV9, the J gene TRBJ2-2; no clear D gene. V was cut by 3 bases and J by 1 base, with 10 bases left in between. Germline CDR1 is SGDLS and CDR2 is YYNGEE. The CDR3 spans 15 residues. CDR3 in DNA: TGTGCCAGCAGCGGGCGACGGATGAACACCGGGGAGCTGTTTTTT. Its protein is CASSGRRMNTGELFF.

On this clonotype itself: With a much larger clone just one base away, this may be a read error. The chain couples TRBV9 to TRBJ1-1; D is ambiguous. CDR1 is SGDLS and CDR2 is YYNGEE in the germline V gene. The CDR3 is 13 residues long. The CDR3 loop is CASIVGTGTEAFF. The CDR3 coding sequence is TGTGCCAGCATCGTAGGAACGGGCACTGAAGCTTTCTTT.

This clonotype was observed many times. The chain couples TRBV7-9 to TRBJ2-1, with D possibly TRBD2 on 6 matching bases. This CDR3 is 12 amino acids long. Germline V lookup: CDR1 SEHNR, CDR2 FQNEAQ (reference sequence). V was shortened by 3 bases and J by 15 bases, with 15 bases between the two germline ends. CDR3 protein: CASSLRLELLFF. In DNA, the CDR3 is TGTGCCAGCAGCTTGAGACTAGAACTTTTGTTCTTC.

This clonotype came up many times. The CDR3 sequence is CASSLDSGNFEQYF. CDR3 sequence (DNA): TGTGCCAGCAGCTTGGATAGCGGGAACTTCGAGCAGTACTTC. The rearrangement uses TRBV5-4 and TRBJ2-7, with 8 positions matching TRBD2. This CDR3 spans 14 amino acids. The germline V gene encodes CDR1 SGHNT and CDR2 YYREEE (reference sequence). Trimming at V came to 0 bases and at J to 6 bases, leaving 5 bases not matched to a gene.

The sample holds one count of this clonotype. The V gene is TRBV3-1, the J gene TRBJ1-4; D gene unclear. V was shortened by 2 bases and J by 0 bases, with 10 bases between the two germline ends. The CDR3 is 16 amino acids. Germline CDR1 LGHDT, CDR2 YNNKEL (reference sequence). In DNA form, the CDR3 reads TGTGCCAGCAGCCAATTAGGGCGGTCAACTAATGAAAAACTGTTTTTT. Protein: CASSQLGRSTNEKLFF. The full variable domain, completed using reference TRBV3-1 and TRBJ1-4, is DTAVSQTPKYLVTQMGNDKSIKCEQNLGHDTMYWYKQDSKKFLKIMFSYNNKELIINETVPNRFSPKSPDKAHLNLHINSLELGDSAVYFCASSQLGRSTNEKLFFGSGTQLSVL.

To note about this clonotype: A far larger clone is one base from this, pointing to a likely read error. The CDR3 sequence is CASSYPYDGRNQHQHF. CDR3 in DNA: TGTGCCAGCAGTTACCCCTATGATGGGAGGAATCAGCACCAGCATTTT. The chain has TRBV6-9 and TRBJ1-5, with no clear D. The CDR3 sequence is 16 residues long. The V gene's germline CDR1 is MNHGY and CDR2 SVAAGI.

V usage is TRBV30 and J usage is TRBJ1-5; D gene unclear. The CDR3 contains 15 residues. CDR1 is GTSNPN, CDR2 SVGIG, per germline (reference sequence). V was shortened by 3 bases and J by 2 bases, with 14 bases between the two germline ends. CDR3 in amino acids: CAWRASYSGNQPQHF. CDR3 DNA: TGTGCCTGGAGGGCATCGTATAGTGGCAATCAGCCCCAGCATTTT. The full variable domain, in which reference TRBV30 and TRBJ1-5 provide the parts outside the CDR3, is SQTIHQWPATLVQPVGSPLSLECTVEGTSNPNLYWYRQAAGRGLQLLFYSVGIGQISSEVPQNLSASRPQDRQFILSSKKLLLSDSGFYLCAWRASYSGNQPQHFGDGTRLSIL.

This chain joins TRBV24-1 and TRBJ1-5; D remains unclear. V gave up 5 bases and J gave up 0 bases, with 7 bases separating them. The CDR3 has 14 residues. Per the germline V gene, CDR1 is KGHDR and CDR2 is SFDVKD. CDR3 sequence: CATSATNSNQPQHF. The CDR3 DNA is TGTGCCACCAGTGCGACCAATAGCAATCAGCCCCAGCATTTT.

This clonotype showed up many times. The chain carries TRBV6-5 and TRBJ2-3; no reliable D call. CDR1 is MNHEY and CDR2 is SVGAGI in the germline V gene. The CDR3 is 15 amino acids. With 0 bases removed from V and 4 bases from J, the gap between germline ends came to 11 bases. CDR3 sequence: CASSYSTPLPDTQYF. CDR3 DNA: TGTGCCAGCAGTTACTCGACACCTCTGCCAGATACGCAGTATTTT.

This clonotype was counted ten times or more. The chain is built from TRBV19 and TRBJ2-7; 10 bases align to TRBD2. The V gene's germline CDR1 is LNHDA and CDR2 SQIVND (reference sequence). V lost 4 bases to trimming and J lost 7 bases; unmatched junction nucleotides: 13. The CDR3 is made up of 16 amino acids. CDR3 sequence: CASSTHVAGGRGEQYF. The DNA for the CDR3 is TGTGCCAGTAGTACTCACGTAGCGGGAGGCCGGGGAGAGCAGTACTTC.

The gene calls are TRBV7-9 and TRBJ2-3; no definite D call. This CDR3 has 16 amino acids. CDR1 and CDR2 from the germline V gene are SEHNR and FQNEAQ (reference sequence). Trimming shortened V by 3 bases and J by 0 bases, and 13 bases separated the two germline ends. CDR3: CASSFGSSASTDTQYF. In DNA, the CDR3 is TGTGCCAGCAGCTTCGGCTCTAGTGCTAGCACAGATACGCAGTATTTT.

In the case of this clonotype: This may be a read error, as it is one base from a much larger clone. The J gene is TRBJ2-1, the V gene TRBV5-4, with D tentatively TRBD1 (5 bases). Germline V gene data show CDR1 as SGHNT and CDR2 as YYREEE (reference sequence). Trimming shortened V by 6 bases and J by 2 bases, and 15 bases separated the two germline ends. The CDR3 covers 15 residues. CDR3 residues: CASIQWGRPYNEQFF. CDR3 DNA: TGTGCCAGCATCCAGTGGGGCCGACCCTACAATGAGCAGTTCTTC. Supplemented by reference TRBV5-4 and TRBJ2-1, the full variable domain reads ETGVTQSPTHLIKTRGQQVTLRCSSQSGHNTVSWYQQALGQGPQFIFQYYREEENGRGNFPPRFSGLQFPNYSSELNVNALELDDSALYLCASIQWGRPYNEQFFGPGTRLTVL.

About this clonotype: One end of the junction does not line up with germline, which may come from a read error. The V call is TRBV9, the J call TRBJ2-1; 7 positions agree with TRBD2. This CDR3 spans 15 amino acids. From germline, CDR1 is SGDLS and CDR2 YYNGEE. The CDR3 sequence is CASRAGVGPYSEQFF. The CDR3 DNA sequence: TGTGCCAGCAGGGCGGGAGTGGGACCCTACAGTGAGCAGTTCTTC.